This T cell receptor (beta chain) is drawn from a study of T cells in Graves' hyperthyroidism and ophthalmopathy. On the study more broadly: Pretreatment peripheral blood was obtained at initial diagnosis.

RNA transcripts provided the source from which TCR beta CDR3 regions were amplified. With the HTBI primer set, the TCR CDR3 went through a first round of RT-PCR. TCRdb re-analysed the multiplex PCR reads in MiXCR, keeping a single row per CDR3 protein. The sample comprises about 260,000 distinct CDR3 sequences, roughly 17% of which are singletons, and 25% to 30% rests with the top ten. Study results and caveats: In the blood, most expanded thyroid clonotypes above 0.001 appeared as well.

This clonotype has ten or more counts. Its antigen is unidentified. CDR1 SGHAT and CDR2 FQNNGV come from the germline V gene. The V segment lost 6 bases and the J segment 6 bases; nucleotides outside the gene matches: 9. The CDR3 loop spans 15 amino acids. Lactation, pregnancy, other autoimmune disease or uncontrolled infection led to exclusion of patients. Orbital computed tomography, thyroid ultrasound, serum thyroxine and TRAb, and clinical symptoms together informed the diagnoses. The sequenced sample was blood. The TCR comes from a woman aged 18-35 years with Graves' ophthalmopathy. This chain connects TRBV11-2 to TRBJ2-2; 8 bases match TRBD1. This chain's CDR3 is CASRFGRGQAGELFF. The CDR3 nucleotides are TGTGCCAGCAGGTTCGGCAGGGGGCAGGCCGGGGAGCTGTTTTTT.